Following are 8 T cell receptor beta chains from one sample sequenced in a study of blood T cell repertoires in COVID-19. Data came from immunoSEQ multiplex PCR; TCRdb stores just in-frame clones and leaves some out. Here the sample spans 45,000 to 50,000 clones, 88% being singletons. Material: peripheral blood. These receptors came from a man aged 50 to 60 with active COVID-19.

The chain uses TRBV5-4 and TRBJ2-3; 9 bases map to TRBD1. V lost 2 bases to trimming and J lost 3 bases; unmatched junction nucleotides: 7. The CDR3 loop spans 16 amino acids. Germline CDR1 and CDR2: SGHNT and YYREEE (reference sequence). In nucleotides, the CDR3 is TGTGCCAGCAGCTTACCTACAGGGGGCCAGACAGATACGCAGTATTTT. Its translation: CASSLPTGGQTDTQYF.

The chain combines TRBV28 with TRBJ1-2; 11 nucleotides match TRBD1. The CDR3 loop spans 13 amino acids. Germline V lookup: CDR1 MDHEN, CDR2 SYDVKM. V shed 10 bases, J shed 2 bases, and the junction held 3 bases outside the gene matches. The DNA of the CDR3 is TGTGCCACCCGGACAGGGGGCAACTATGGCTACACCTTC. This gives the protein CATRTGGNYGYTF.

The gene calls are TRBV19 and TRBJ2-5, with TRBD1 matching 9 bases. CDR1 LNHDA and CDR2 SQIVND come from the germline V gene (reference sequence). The CDR3 has 13 amino acids. V trimming: 6 bases; J trimming: 1 base; junction bases outside the gene matches: 0. The CDR3 loop is CASRDRGQETQYF. In DNA form, the CDR3 reads TGTGCCAGTAGGGACAGGGGCCAAGAGACCCAGTACTTC. The full variable domain, with the rest looked up from reference TRBV19 and TRBJ2-5, is DGGITQSPKYLFRKEGQNVTLSCEQNLNHDAMYWYRQDPGQGLRLIYYSQIVNDFQKGDIAEGYSVSREKKESFPLTVTSAQKNPTAFYLCASRDRGQETQYFGPGTRLLVL.

The V call is TRBV4-3, the J call TRBJ1-4; D is perhaps TRBD1 (5 bases). Trimming removed 1 base at V and 0 bases at J, with 18 bases between. The CDR3 is 19 amino acids. Per the germline V gene, CDR1 is LGHNA and CDR2 is YSLEER. CDR3 sequence: CASSQGPWGGDATNEKLFF. The CDR3 DNA reads TGCGCCAGCAGCCAAGGGCCCTGGGGGGGGGATGCAACTAATGAAAAACTGTTTTTT.

The genes are TRBV19 and TRBJ2-7; TRBD2 is a possible D gene (6 bases). Looked up from germline, CDR1 is LNHDA and CDR2 is SQIVND (reference sequence). The CDR3 is 13 amino acids. Between the trimmed V and J ends, which lost 5 bases and 3 bases, there was a span of 11 bases. As DNA, the CDR3 is TGTGCCAGTAGTGGAGGGTTTGGCTACGAGCAGTACTTC. This gives the protein CASSGGFGYEQYF.

The chain is built from TRBV5-4 and TRBJ1-1; D unresolved. The V end was cut by 2 bases, the J end by 2 bases, with 13 bases between. Germline CDR1 reads SGHNT; CDR2 reads YYREEE (reference sequence). The CDR3 is made up of 15 amino acids. Written as DNA, the CDR3 is TGTGCCAGCAGCTTTGGAGCGCTTGATAACACTGAAGCTTTCTTT. Translation gives CASSFGALDNTEAFF.

This clone was recorded only once. The J gene is TRBJ2-5, the V gene TRBV7-3; D remains ambiguous. The length of the CDR3 is 15 residues. The germline V gene has CDR1 SGHTA and CDR2 FQGTGA. The V gene lost 5 bases and the J gene lost 5 bases, with 18 bases spanning the gap. The CDR3 region is CASSPNSGPGETQYF. CDR3 nucleotide sequence: TGTGCCAGCAGCCCCAATTCAGGCCCTGGGGAGACCCAGTACTTC.

The chain employs TRBV5-6 and TRBJ1-4; 8 bases match TRBD1. V lost 3 bases, J lost 5 bases, and 9 bases stayed unmatched. Germline loops: CDR1 SGHDT, CDR2 YYEEEE. The CDR3 is 16 residues long. This chain's CDR3 is CASSSPDRDPNEKLFF. The CDR3 DNA reads as TGTGCCAGCAGCTCCCCGGACAGGGACCCAAATGAAAAACTGTTTTTT.